Reported below is one TCR beta chain. These data are taken from a study of blood T cell repertoires in COVID-19. Background on the study: Some COVID-19 samples were acute and others convalescent; all came from the United States, Italy and Spain.

The CDR3 covers 14 residues. CDR1 and CDR2 (germline): MDHEN, SYDVKM. V was clipped by 1 base and J by 1 base, with 7 bases between them. The method was immunoSEQ multiplex PCR; TCRdb's version includes in-frame clones alone and lacks a portion of them. The sample lists roughly 280,000 clones; around 90% were seen once. Sequenced material: peripheral blood. This clonotype was obtained from a woman in her fifties or sixties who had recovered from COVID-19. This rearrangement joins TRBV28 to TRBJ1-1; D not certain. The CDR3 is CASSLFGGNTEAFF. The DNA of the CDR3 is TGTGCCAGCAGTTTATTCGGTGGGAACACTGAAGCTTTCTTT.